These 15 T cell receptor beta chains originate from one sample sequenced in a study of human T cells and chemical hapten exposure. TCRdb used MiXCR to reprocess the RACE reads, holding one entry per CDR3 protein. This sample carries some 98,000 distinct CDR3 sequences, approximately 10% of them seen once, and the ten largest clones take 2.5% to 4%. Time point described: pre-sensitization, week 0. Treatment: therapeutic diphenylcyclopropenone sensitization with weekly scalp DPC. The sequencing used whole blood, collected in connection with sensitization to the hapten diphenylcyclopropenone (DPC). The receptors derive from a woman aged 60 to 75 with alopecia areata. Some clones in this sample may be carry-over from other donors' samples.

The chain links TRBV10-3 to TRBJ2-1; possibly TRBD1 for D (6 bases). The germline gives CDR1 ENHRY, CDR2 SYGVKD. The CDR3 covers 12 residues. The germline V and J ends were trimmed by 6 bases and 6 bases, with 9 bases remaining between them. CDR3 region: CAIRQGSNEQFF. The CDR3 bases are TGTGCCATCAGACAGGGTTCCAATGAGCAGTTCTTC.

The chain carries TRBV4-1 and TRBJ2-1, with TRBD1 matching 8 bases. CDR3 length equals 15 residues. Germline V gene sequence: CDR1 MGHRA, CDR2 YSYEKL. With 0 bases clipped from V and 5 bases from J, the junction kept 3 bases outside the gene matches. The CDR3 protein is CASSQDRDRNNEQFF. The CDR3 region has the DNA TGCGCCAGCAGCCAAGACCGGGACAGGAACAATGAGCAGTTCTTC.

This clonotype was counted at least ten times. The CDR3 loop reads CAWGQGAGQPQHF. CDR3 coding DNA: TGTGCCTGGGGACAGGGGGCAGGACAGCCCCAGCATTTT. J is TRBJ1-5 and V is TRBV30; 11 bases align to TRBD1. The CDR3 totals 13 residues. V was pared by 5 bases and J by 7 bases, with 4 bases of the junction left unmatched. Germline CDR1 is GTSNPN and CDR2 is SVGIG (reference sequence).

This clonotype was seen a handful of times. V gene TRBV4-2 combines with J gene TRBJ2-4, with 12 positions matching TRBD2. The CDR3 runs 17 residues. Germline V gene sequence: CDR1 LGHNA, CDR2 YNFKEQ. V was pared by 2 bases and J by 8 bases, with 10 bases of the junction left unmatched. CDR3 loop: CASSQSHLAGGRDIQYF. In DNA, the CDR3 is TGTGCCAGCAGCCAATCCCACCTAGCGGGGGGGCGGGACATTCAGTACTTC.

This clonotype occurred many times. The chain recombines TRBV25-1 with TRBJ2-7; D could derive from TRBD1 or TRBD2 (5 bases each). V lost 4 bases, J lost 2 bases, and 6 bases lay in between. The CDR3 covers 12 residues. Germline lookup yields CDR1 MGHDK and CDR2 SYGVNS. This CDR3 is CASSAGPYEQYF. The CDR3 DNA reads TGTGCCAGCAGTGCGGGACCCTACGAGCAGTACTTC.

At least ten counts were recorded for this clonotype. V is TRBV9 and J is TRBJ1-1, with TRBD1 as a possible D gene (6 bases). This CDR3 comprises 16 residues. CDR1 and CDR2 (germline): SGDLS, YYNGEE. Trimming removed 0 bases from V and 4 bases from J, with 16 bases in between. This CDR3 reads CASSVGGGAHGTEAFF. In DNA form, the CDR3 reads TGTGCCAGCAGCGTAGGAGGGGGGGCGCATGGCACTGAAGCTTTCTTT.

This clonotype was counted at least ten times. This chain joins TRBV5-1 and TRBJ1-1; tentative D call: TRBD1 (5 bases). The CDR3 totals 13 residues. CDR1 SGHRS and CDR2 YFSETQ come from the germline V gene. The germline V and J ends were trimmed by 3 bases and 2 bases, with 8 bases remaining between them. CDR3 residues: CASSSQDNTEAFF. DNA of the CDR3: TGCGCCAGCAGCTCACAGGATAACACTGAAGCTTTCTTT.

The genes are TRBV3-1 and TRBJ2-6; D is possibly TRBD1 (5 bases). Trimming removed 6 bases at V and 0 bases at J, with 12 bases between. CDR1 is LGHDT and CDR2 is YNNKEL in the germline V gene (reference sequence). CDR3 length equals 16 residues. CDR3 coding DNA: TGTGCCAGCAGGAGTGACAGAAACTCTGGGGCCAACGTCCTGACTTTC. Translated, it gives CASRSDRNSGANVLTF.

The V call is TRBV2, the J call TRBJ1-2; 10 bases are shared with TRBD1. Germline V gives CDR1 SNHLY, CDR2 FYNNEI. The CDR3 spans 14 residues. V was pared by 5 bases and J by 3 bases, with 3 bases of the junction left unmatched. The CDR3 coding sequence is TGTGCCAGCAGTAGAGGACAGGGGGACTATGGCTACACCTTC. This codes for CASSRGQGDYGYTF.

Comment on this clonotype: A clone one base away is much larger, so this may be a read error. The V and J genes are TRBV12-3 or TRBV12-4 and TRBJ1-2, with 9 nucleotides matching TRBD1. V was pared by 4 bases and J by 7 bases, with 7 bases of the junction left unmatched. The CDR3 is 14 amino acids. Here the CDR3 DNA reads TGTGCCAGCAGTTCAACAGGGGGCCGTTTTGGCTACACCTTC. It encodes CASSSTGGRFGYTF.

The chain has TRBV20-1 and TRBJ2-7; TRBD2 matches 8 bases. The J segment lost 6 bases and the V segment lost 4 bases, leaving 11 bases of the junction unmatched. The length of the CDR3 is 14 residues. The V gene's germline CDR1 is DFQATT and CDR2 SNEGSKA (reference sequence). The CDR3, as DNA: TGCAGTGCTACACAGGGACTAGTCCTCTCCGAGCAGTACTTC. Its protein product is CSATQGLVLSEQYF.

The rearrangement uses TRBV7-2 and TRBJ2-3; no clear D gene. Between the trimmed V and J ends, which lost 0 bases and 6 bases, there was a span of 7 bases. Germline V lookup: CDR1 SGHTA, CDR2 FQGNSA. The CDR3 consists of 13 residues. CDR3 sequence reads: CASSLAPSDTQYF. CDR3 sequence (DNA): TGTGCCAGCAGCTTAGCCCCTTCGGATACGCAGTATTTT.

This clonotype was counted ten times or more. The chain joins TRBV9 to TRBJ2-1; 8 nucleotides line up with TRBD2. Germline V CDR1 and CDR2: SGDLS, YYNGEE. Unmatched junction bases numbered 12, after V lost 0 bases and J lost 7 bases. This CDR3 has 17 residues. CDR3 residues: CASSVGFRGGPENEQFF. In DNA form, the CDR3 reads TGTGCCAGCAGCGTAGGATTCCGGGGGGGCCCGGAAAATGAGCAGTTCTTC.

The V gene is TRBV5-4, the J gene TRBJ2-5; D perhaps matches TRBD2 (6 bases). V lost 4 bases to trimming and J lost 4 bases, with 11 bases between them. The CDR3 length is 13 residues. Germline V gene lookup returns CDR1 SGHNT and CDR2 YYREEE (reference sequence). The CDR3 region is CASSGSGGETQYF. The CDR3, as DNA: TGTGCCAGCAGCGGTAGCGGAGGAGAGACCCAGTACTTC.

This clonotype was observed at least ten times. The rearrangement joins TRBV7-2 to TRBJ2-7; either TRBD1 or TRBD2 may supply D (7 bases each). Trimming removed 5 bases at V and 5 bases at J, with 22 bases between. Looked up from germline, CDR1 is SGHTA and CDR2 is FQGNSA. CDR3 length: 16 residues. CDR3 nucleotide sequence: TGTGCCAGCAGCCTCGCCCAGGGGGGGGCAAGGAACGAGCAGTACTTC. It encodes CASSLAQGGARNEQYF.